The clone carrying this TCR beta chain was seen a handful of times. No antigen is known for it. The record originates from a study of molecular identifiers for immune sequencing clone quantification. Methods described previously, with TCR primers listed, were used for bulk TCR libraries. One entry per CDR3 protein, called by TCRdb with MiXCR from the PCR reads. The sample holds about 510,000 distinct CDR3 sequences, 20% to 25% seen once. Regarding the study as a whole: Identical TCR molecules can share a barcode, and this sharing could underestimate highly expanded clone sizes.

Per the germline V gene, CDR1 is SEHNR and CDR2 is FQNEAQ (reference sequence). CDR3 length: 14 amino acids. Trimming removed 4 bases at V and 6 bases at J, with 15 bases between. The sequencing input was naive CD8+ T cells from blood, with Jurkat cell RNA spiked in. Subset noted: FACS-sorted CD8+CD4-CCR7+CD45RA+ naive T cells. The sequence derives from a human donor in good health. Some libraries in this study had Jurkat cell RNA spiked in. The rearrangement links TRBV7-9 to TRBJ1-1; D gene uncertain. CDR3 residues: CASSSVSGSSEAFF. The CDR3 coding sequence is TGTGCCAGCAGCTCGGTCTCGGGAAGTTCTGAAGCTTTCTTT.